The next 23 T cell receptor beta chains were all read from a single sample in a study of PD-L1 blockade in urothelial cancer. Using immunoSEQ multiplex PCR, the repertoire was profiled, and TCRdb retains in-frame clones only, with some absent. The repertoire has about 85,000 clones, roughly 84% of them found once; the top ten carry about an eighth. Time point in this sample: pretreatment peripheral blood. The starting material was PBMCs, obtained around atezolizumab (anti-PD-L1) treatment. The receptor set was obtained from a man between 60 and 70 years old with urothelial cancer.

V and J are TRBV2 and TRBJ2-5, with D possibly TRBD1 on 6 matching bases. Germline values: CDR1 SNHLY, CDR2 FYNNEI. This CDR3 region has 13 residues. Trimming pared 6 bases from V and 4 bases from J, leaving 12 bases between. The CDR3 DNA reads TGTGCCAGCAGACGGACAGAACGAGAGACCCAGTACTTC. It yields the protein CASRRTERETQYF. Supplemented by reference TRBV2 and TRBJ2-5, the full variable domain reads EPEVTQTPSHQVTQMGQEVILRCVPISNHLYFYWYRQILGQKVEFLVSFYNNEISEKSEIFDDQFSVERPDGSNFTLKIRSTKLEDSAMYFCASRRTERETQYFGPGTRLLVL.

The CDR3 region is CASSPPGRGDTQYF. The CDR3 bases are TGTGCCAGCAGCCCCCCTGGCCGAGGGGATACGCAGTATTTT. The chain employs TRBV7-3 and TRBJ2-3; a weak D match, TRBD2 (5 bases). The V end was cut by 5 bases, the J end by 6 bases, with 15 bases between. Germline CDR1 reads SGHTA; CDR2 reads FQGTGA. CDR3 length equals 14 residues. Variable domain in full (rest from reference TRBV7-3 and TRBJ2-3): GAGVSQTPSNKVTEKGKYVELRCDPISGHTALYWYRQSLGQGPEFLIYFQGTGAADDSGLPNDRFFAVRPEGSVSTLKIQRTERGDSAVYLCASSPPGRGDTQYFGPGTRLTVL.

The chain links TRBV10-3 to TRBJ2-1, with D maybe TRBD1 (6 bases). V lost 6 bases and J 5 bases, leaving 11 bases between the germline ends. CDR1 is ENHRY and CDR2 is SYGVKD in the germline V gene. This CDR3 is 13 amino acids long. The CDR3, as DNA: TGTGCCATCAGCCGGACAGCGAACAATGAGCAGTTCTTC. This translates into CAISRTANNEQFF.

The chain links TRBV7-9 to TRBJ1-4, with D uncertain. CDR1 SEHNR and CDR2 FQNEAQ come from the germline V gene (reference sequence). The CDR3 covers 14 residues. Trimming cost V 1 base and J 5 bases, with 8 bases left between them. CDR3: CASSLGGINEKLFF. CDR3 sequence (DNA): TGTGCCAGCAGCTTAGGAGGGATCAATGAAAAACTGTTTTTT.

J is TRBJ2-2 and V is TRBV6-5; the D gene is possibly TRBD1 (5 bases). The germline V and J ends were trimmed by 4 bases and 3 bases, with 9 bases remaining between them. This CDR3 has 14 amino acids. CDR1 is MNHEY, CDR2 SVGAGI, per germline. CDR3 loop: CASSLQVYTGELFF. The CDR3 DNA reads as TGTGCCAGCAGTTTACAGGTCTACACCGGGGAGCTGTTTTTT.

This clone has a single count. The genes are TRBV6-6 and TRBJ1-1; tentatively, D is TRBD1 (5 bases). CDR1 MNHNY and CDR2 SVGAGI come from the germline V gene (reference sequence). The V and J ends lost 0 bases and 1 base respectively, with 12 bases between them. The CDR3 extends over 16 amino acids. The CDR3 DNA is TGTGCCAGCAGTTACTCCCCAGGGTGGGCGAACACTGAAGCTTTCTTT. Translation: CASSYSPGWANTEAFF.

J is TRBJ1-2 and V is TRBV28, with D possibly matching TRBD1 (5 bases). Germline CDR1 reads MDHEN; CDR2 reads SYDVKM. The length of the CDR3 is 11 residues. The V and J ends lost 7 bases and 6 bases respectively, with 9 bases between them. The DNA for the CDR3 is TGTGCCAGCACAGGGATAAATGGCTACACCTTC. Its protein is CASTGINGYTF.

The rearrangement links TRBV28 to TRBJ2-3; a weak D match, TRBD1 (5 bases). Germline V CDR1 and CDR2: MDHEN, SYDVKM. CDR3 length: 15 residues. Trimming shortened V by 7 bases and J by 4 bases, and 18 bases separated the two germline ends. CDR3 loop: CASTLIQGFADTQYF. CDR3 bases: TGTGCCAGCACGCTGATCCAGGGTTTTGCAGATACGCAGTATTTT.

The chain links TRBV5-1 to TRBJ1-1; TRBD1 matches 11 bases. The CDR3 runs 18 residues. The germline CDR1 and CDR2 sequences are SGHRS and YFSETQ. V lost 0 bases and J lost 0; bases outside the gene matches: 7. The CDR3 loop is CASSLVTRTGGLNTEAFF. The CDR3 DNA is TGCGCCAGCAGCTTGGTAACTAGGACAGGGGGCTTGAACACTGAAGCTTTCTTT.

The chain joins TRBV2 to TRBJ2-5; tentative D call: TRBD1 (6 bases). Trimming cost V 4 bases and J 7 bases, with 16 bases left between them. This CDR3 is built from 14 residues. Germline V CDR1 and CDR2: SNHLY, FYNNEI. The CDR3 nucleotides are TGTGCCAGCAGTGGTCGGCAGGGGAGAGGGACCCAGTACTTC. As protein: CASSGRQGRGTQYF.

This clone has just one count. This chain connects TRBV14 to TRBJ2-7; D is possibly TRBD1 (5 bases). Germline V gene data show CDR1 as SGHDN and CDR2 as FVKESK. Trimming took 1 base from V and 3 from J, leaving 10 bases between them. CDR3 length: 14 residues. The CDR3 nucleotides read TGTGCCAGCAGCCAAGTTGACAGAAACTACGAGCAGTACTTC. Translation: CASSQVDRNYEQYF.

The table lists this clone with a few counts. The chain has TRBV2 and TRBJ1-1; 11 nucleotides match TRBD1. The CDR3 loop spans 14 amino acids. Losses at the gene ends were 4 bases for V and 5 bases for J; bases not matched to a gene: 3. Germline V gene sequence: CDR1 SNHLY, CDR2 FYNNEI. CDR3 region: CASSAGTGGTEAFF. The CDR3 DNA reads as TGTGCCAGCAGTGCAGGGACAGGGGGGACTGAAGCTTTCTTT.

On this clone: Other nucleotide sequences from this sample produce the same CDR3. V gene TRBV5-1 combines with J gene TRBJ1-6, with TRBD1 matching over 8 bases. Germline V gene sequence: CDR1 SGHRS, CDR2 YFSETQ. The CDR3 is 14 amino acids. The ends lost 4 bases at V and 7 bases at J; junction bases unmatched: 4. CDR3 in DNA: TGCGCCAGCAGCGCCGGACAGGGAAATTCACCCCTCCACTTT. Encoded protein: CASSAGQGNSPLHF.

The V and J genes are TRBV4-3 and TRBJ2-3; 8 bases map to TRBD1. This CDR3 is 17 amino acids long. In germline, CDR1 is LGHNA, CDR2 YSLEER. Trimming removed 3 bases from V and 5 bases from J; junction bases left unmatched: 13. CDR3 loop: CASSQQGGAGGGDTQYF. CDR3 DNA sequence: TGCGCCAGCAGCCAGCAGGGTGGGGCAGGGGGCGGAGATACGCAGTATTTT.

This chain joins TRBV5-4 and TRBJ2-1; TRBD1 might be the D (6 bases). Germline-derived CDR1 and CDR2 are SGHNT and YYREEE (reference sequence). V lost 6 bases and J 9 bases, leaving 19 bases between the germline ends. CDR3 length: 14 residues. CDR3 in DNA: TGTGCCAGCACCCAGGGGAATGCATTCAGTGAGCAGTTCTTC. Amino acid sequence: CASTQGNAFSEQFF.

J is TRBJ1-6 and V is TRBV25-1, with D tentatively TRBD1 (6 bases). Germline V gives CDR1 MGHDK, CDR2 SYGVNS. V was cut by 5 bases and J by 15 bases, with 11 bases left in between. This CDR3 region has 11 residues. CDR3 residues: CASSLTGDLHF. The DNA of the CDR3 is TGTGCCAGCAGTCTGACAGGCGACCTCCACTTT.

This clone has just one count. Written as DNA, the CDR3 is TGTGCCTGGACCCTCCCCCAGGGGACCCAGTACTTC. As protein: CAWTLPQGTQYF. This chain uses TRBV30 with TRBJ2-5; possibly TRBD1 for D (5 bases). This CDR3 region has 12 residues. Germline V gives CDR1 GTSNPN, CDR2 SVGIG (reference sequence). V was cut by 4 bases and J by 7 bases, with 13 bases left in between.

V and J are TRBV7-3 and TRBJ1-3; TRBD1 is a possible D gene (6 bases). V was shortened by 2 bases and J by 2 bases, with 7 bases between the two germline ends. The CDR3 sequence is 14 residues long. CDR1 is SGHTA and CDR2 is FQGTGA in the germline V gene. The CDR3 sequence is CASSLAGAGNTIYF. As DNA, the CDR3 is TGTGCCAGCAGCTTAGCAGGGGCTGGAAACACCATATATTTT.

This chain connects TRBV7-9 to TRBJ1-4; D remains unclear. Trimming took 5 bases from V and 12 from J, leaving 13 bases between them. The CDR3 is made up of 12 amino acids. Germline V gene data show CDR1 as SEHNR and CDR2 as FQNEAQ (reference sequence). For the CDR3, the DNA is TGTGCCAGCAGCCTTCAGATCGGGGAACTGTTTTTT. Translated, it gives CASSLQIGELFF.

DNA for the CDR3: TGTGCCAGCAGCCGGGACAGGGGGCGATTTACCCCTCGGCCGGACGAGCAGTACTTC. Its translation: CASSRDRGRFTPRPDEQYF. V usage is TRBV11-3 and J usage is TRBJ2-7; 12 bases are a match to TRBD1. The CDR3 covers 19 residues. Unmatched junction bases numbered 19, after V lost 5 bases and J lost 5 bases. Germline lookup yields CDR1 SGHNT and CDR2 YENEEA.

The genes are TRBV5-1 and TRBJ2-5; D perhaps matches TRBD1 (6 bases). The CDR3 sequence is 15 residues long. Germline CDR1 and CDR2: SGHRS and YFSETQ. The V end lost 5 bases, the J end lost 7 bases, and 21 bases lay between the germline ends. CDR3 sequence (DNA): TGCGCCAGCAGTCCTACGACAGGTTCCCTTTGGACCCAGTACTTC. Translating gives CASSPTTGSLWTQYF.

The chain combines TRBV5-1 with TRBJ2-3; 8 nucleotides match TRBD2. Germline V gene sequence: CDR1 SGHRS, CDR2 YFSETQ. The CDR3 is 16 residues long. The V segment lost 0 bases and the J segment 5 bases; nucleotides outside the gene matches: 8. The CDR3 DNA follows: TGCGCCAGCAGCTTGGCACCAGGACTAGCCGGAGATACGCAGTATTTT. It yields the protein CASSLAPGLAGDTQYF.

The CDR3 nucleotides are TGTGCCAGCAGCATAAAAGACAGGTTCGCGTTTTACAATGAGCAGTTCTTC. It specifies CASSIKDRFAFYNEQFF. The chain recombines TRBV7-9 with TRBJ2-1; the D gene is possibly TRBD1 (6 bases). The CDR3 sequence is 17 residues long. The V end lost 5 bases, the J end lost 4 bases, and 21 bases lay between the germline ends. Germline V gene data show CDR1 as SEHNR and CDR2 as FQNEAQ (reference sequence). The variable domain in full, completed from reference TRBV7-9 and TRBJ2-1, reads DTGVSQNPRHKITKRGQNVTFRCDPISEHNRLYWYRQTLGQGPEFLTYFQNEAQLEKSRLLSDRFSAERPKGSFSTLEIQRTEQGDSAMYLCASSIKDRFAFYNEQFFGPGTRLTVL.